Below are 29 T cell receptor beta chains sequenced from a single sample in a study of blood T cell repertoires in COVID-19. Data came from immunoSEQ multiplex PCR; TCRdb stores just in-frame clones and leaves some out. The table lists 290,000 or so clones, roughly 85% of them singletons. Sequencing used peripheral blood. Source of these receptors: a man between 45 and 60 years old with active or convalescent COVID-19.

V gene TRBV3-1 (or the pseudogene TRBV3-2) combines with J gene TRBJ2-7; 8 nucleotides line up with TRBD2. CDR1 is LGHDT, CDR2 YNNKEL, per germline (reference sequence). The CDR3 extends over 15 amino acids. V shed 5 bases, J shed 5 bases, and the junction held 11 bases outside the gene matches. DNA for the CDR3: TGTGCCAGCAGCTCCCCGGGACTAGTTTCCCACGAGCAGTACTTC. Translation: CASSSPGLVSHEQYF.

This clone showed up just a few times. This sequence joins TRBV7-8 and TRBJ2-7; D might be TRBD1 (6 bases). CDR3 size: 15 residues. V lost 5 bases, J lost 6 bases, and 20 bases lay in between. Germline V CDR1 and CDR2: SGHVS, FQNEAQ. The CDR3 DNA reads TGTGCCAGCAGCCGAGACGGGACAAACCTACGCGAGCAGTACTTC. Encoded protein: CASSRDGTNLREQYF.

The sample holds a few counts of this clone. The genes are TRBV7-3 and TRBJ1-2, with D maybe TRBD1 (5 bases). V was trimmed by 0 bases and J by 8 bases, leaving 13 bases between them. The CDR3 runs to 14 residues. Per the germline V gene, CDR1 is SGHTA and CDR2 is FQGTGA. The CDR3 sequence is CASSLTLQGDGYTF. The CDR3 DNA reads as TGTGCCAGCAGCTTAACGCTTCAGGGCGACGGCTACACCTTC.

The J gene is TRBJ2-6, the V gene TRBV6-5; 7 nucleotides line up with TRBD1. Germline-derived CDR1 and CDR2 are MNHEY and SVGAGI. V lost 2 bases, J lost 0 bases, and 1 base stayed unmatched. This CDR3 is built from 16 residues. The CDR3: CASSYGQVSGANVLTF. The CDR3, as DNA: TGTGCCAGCAGTTACGGACAGGTCTCTGGGGCCAACGTCCTGACTTTC.

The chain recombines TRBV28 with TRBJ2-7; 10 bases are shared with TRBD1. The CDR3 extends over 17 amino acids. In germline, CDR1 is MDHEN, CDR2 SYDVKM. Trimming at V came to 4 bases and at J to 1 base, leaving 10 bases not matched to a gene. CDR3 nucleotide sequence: TGTGCCAGCAGTTCCTTTAGGGGGACAGGGGCGTCCTACGAGCAGTACTTC. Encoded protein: CASSSFRGTGASYEQYF.

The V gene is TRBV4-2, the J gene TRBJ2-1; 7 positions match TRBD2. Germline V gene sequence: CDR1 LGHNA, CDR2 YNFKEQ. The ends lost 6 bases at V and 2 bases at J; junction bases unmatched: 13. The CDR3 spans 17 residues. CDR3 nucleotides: TGTGCCAGCAGTCCAAGGCTCCTAGCGGACCCCTACAATGAGCAGTTCTTC. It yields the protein CASSPRLLADPYNEQFF.

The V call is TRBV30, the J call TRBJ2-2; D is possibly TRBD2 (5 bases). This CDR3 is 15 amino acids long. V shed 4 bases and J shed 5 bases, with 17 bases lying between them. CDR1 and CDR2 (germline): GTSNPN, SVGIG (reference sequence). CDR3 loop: CAWTSPPGETGELFF. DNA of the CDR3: TGTGCCTGGACCTCCCCCCCCGGGGAAACCGGGGAGCTGTTTTTT.

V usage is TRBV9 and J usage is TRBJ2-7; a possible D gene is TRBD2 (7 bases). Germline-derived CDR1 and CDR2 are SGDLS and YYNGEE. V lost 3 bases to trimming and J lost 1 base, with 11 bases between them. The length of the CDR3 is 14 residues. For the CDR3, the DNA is TGTGCCAGCAGCGAAGGGGGGGGATCCTACGAGCAGTACTTC. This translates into CASSEGGGSYEQYF.

For the CDR3, the DNA is TGTGCCAGCAGCGCAGGACAGTGCCGCTCTGGAAACACCATATATTTT. Its protein product is CASSAGQCRSGNTIYF. The chain recombines TRBV21-1 with TRBJ1-3; TRBD1 was called by the table and not checked on the DNA. TRBV21-1 is a listed pseudogene. The CDR3 runs 16 residues.

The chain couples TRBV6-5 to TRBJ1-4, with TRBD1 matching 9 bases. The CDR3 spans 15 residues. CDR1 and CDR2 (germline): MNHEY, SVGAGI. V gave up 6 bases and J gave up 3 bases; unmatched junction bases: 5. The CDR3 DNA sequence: TGTGCCAGCAGCCCGGGACAGGGAGCTAATGAAAAACTGTTTTTT. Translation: CASSPGQGANEKLFF.

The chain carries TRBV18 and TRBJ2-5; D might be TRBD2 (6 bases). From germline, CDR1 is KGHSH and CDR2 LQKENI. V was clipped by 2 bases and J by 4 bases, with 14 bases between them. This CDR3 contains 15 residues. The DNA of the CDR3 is TGTGCCAGCTCACCATGGAGGGCTGGAGGAGAGACCCAGTACTTC. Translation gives CASSPWRAGGETQYF.

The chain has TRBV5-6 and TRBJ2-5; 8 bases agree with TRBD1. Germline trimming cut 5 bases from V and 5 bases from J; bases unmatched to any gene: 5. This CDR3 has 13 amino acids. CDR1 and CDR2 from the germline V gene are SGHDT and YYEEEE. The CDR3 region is CASRQGGRETQYF. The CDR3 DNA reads TGTGCCAGCAGACAGGGGGGTCGGGAGACCCAGTACTTC.

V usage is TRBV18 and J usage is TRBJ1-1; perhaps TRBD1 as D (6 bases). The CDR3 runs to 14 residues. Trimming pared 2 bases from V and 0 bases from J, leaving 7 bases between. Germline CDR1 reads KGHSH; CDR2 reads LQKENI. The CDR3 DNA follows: TGTGCCAGCTCACCAACAGGGATGAACACTGAAGCTTTCTTT. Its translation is CASSPTGMNTEAFF.

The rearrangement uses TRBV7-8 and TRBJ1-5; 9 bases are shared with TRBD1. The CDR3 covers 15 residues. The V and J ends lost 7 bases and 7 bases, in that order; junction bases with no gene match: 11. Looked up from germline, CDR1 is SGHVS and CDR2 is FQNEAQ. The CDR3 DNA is TGTGCCAGCACCCCCCGGGACAGGGATTGGCAGCCCCAGCATTTT. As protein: CASTPRDRDWQPQHF.

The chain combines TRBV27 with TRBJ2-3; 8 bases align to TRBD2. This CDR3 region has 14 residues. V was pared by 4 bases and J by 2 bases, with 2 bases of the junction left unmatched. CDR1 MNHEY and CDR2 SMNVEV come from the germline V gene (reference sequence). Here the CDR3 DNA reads TGTGCCAGCAGTTCACTAGCGGACACAGATACGCAGTATTTT. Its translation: CASSSLADTDTQYF.

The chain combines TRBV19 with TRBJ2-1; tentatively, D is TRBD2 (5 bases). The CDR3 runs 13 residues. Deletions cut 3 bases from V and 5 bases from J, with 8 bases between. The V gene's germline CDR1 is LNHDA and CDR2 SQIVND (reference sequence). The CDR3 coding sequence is TGTGCCAGTAGTATTACCGGGAACAATGAGCAGTTCTTC. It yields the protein CASSITGNNEQFF.

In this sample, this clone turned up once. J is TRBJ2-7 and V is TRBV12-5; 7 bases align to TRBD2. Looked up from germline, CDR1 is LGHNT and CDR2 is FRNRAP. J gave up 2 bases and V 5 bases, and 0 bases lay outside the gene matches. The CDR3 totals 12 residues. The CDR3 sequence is CASGSGAYEQYF. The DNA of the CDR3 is TGTGCTAGTGGTAGCGGGGCCTACGAGCAGTACTTC.

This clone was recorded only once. The CDR3: CATSGTDGGPRTYGYTF. The CDR3 nucleotides are TGTGCCACCAGTGGGACCGACGGAGGACCTCGGACCTATGGCTACACCTTC. The gene calls are TRBV24-1 and TRBJ1-2; D ambiguous. The CDR3 has 17 residues. Trimming cost V 5 bases and J 4 bases, with 22 bases left between them. The V gene's germline CDR1 is KGHDR and CDR2 SFDVKD.

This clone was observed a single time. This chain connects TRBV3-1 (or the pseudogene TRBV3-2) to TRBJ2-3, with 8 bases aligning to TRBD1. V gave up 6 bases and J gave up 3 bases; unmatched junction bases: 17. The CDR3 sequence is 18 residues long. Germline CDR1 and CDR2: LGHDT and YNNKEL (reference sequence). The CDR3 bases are TGTGCCAGCAGTCTCCTCCTTGTGGGACAGGTAGTAACAGATACGCAGTATTTT. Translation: CASSLLLVGQVVTDTQYF.

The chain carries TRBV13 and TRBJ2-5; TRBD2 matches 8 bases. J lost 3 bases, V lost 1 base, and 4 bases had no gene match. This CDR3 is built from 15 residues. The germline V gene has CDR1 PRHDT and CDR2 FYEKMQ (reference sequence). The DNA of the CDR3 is TGTGCCAGCAGCTTAGAAGCCGGGGGGGAAGAGACCCAGTACTTC. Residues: CASSLEAGGEETQYF.

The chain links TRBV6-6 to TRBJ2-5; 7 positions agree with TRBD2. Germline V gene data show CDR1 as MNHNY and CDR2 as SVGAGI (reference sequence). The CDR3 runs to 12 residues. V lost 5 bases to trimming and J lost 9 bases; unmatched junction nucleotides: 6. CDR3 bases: TGTGCCAGCAGTCCCACCCGGGGGGCCCAGTACTTC. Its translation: CASSPTRGAQYF.

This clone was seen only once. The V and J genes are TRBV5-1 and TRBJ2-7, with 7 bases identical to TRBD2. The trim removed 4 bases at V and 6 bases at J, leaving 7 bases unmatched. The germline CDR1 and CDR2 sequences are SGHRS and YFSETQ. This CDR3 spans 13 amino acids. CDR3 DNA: TGCGCCAGCAGCGCGGGGGAGGGTCTCGAGCAGTACTTC. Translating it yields CASSAGEGLEQYF.

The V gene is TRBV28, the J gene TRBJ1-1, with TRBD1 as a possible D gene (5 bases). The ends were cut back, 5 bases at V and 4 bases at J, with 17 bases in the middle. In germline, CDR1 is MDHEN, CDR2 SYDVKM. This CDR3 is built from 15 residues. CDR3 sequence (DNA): TGTGCCAGCAGTATAGGCAGGGTTGTTGGCACTGAAGCTTTCTTT. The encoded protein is CASSIGRVVGTEAFF. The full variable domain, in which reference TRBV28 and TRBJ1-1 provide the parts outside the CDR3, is DVKVTQSSRYLVKRTGEKVFLECVQDMDHENMFWYRQDPGLGLRLIYFSYDVKMKEKGDIPEGYSVSREKKERFSLILESASTNQTSMYLCASSIGRVVGTEAFFGQGTRLTVV.

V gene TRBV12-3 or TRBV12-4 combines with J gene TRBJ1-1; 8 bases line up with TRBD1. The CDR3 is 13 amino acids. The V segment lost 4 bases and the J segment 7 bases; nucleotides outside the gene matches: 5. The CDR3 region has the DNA TGTGCCAGCAGTTCCACCGACAGGGGTGAAGCTTTCTTT. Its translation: CASSSTDRGEAFF.

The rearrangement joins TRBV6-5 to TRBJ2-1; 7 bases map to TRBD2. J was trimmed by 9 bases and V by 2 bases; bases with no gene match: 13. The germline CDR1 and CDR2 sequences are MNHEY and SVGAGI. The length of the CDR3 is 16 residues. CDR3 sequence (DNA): TGTGCCAGCAGTTACACTCCAGCGGGAACCAACGGTGAGCAGTTCTTC. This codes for CASSYTPAGTNGEQFF.

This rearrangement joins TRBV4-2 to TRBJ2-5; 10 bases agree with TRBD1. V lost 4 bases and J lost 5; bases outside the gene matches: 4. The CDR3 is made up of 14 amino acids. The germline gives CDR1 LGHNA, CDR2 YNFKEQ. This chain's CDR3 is CASSLGTGAETQYF. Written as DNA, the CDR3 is TGTGCCAGCAGCCTCGGGACAGGGGCGGAGACCCAGTACTTC.

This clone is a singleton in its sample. The CDR3 sequence: CASRGFNNQPQHF. DNA for the CDR3: TGTGCCAGCCGGGGATTTAACAATCAGCCCCAGCATTTT. The chain couples TRBV6-5 to TRBJ1-5, with D unclear. The CDR3 is 13 amino acids. V was cut by 8 bases and J by 3 bases, with 11 bases left in between. Germline CDR1 is MNHEY and CDR2 is SVGAGI.

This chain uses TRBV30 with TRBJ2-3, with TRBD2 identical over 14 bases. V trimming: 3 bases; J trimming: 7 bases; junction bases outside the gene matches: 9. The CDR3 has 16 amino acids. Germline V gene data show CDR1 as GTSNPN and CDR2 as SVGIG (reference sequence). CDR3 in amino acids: CAWRYRLAGGPNTQYF. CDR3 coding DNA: TGTGCCTGGAGATATAGACTAGCGGGAGGGCCTAATACGCAGTATTTT.

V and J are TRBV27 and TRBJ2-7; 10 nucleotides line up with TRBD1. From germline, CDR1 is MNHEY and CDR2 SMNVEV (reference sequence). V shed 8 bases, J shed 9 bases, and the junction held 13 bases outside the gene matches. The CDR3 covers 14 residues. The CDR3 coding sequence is TGTGCCAGCCAGAGAGACAGGGGGCGAGGCGTGCAGTACTTC. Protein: CASQRDRGRGVQYF.